This T cell receptor (beta chain) was captured by sequencing in a study of blood T cell repertoires in COVID-19. At the level of the study: Both acute and convalescent COVID-19 samples were obtained from the United States, Italy and Spain. T cells, B-cell-depleted T cells, or PBMCs supplied cDNA or gDNA.

Original methodology: Estimated nucleated cell counts came from reference gene primer amplification. Produced via immunoSEQ multiplex PCR; TCRdb's table is partial and in-frame only. The V and J calls and clone size were taken over from that table, and D and trimming were inferred from the DNA. The sample lists roughly 46,000 clones; more than 75% were seen once. Germline CDR1 is DFQATT and CDR2 is SNEGSKA (reference sequence). The CDR3 spans 10 residues. Trimming shortened V by 5 bases and J by 12 bases, and 13 bases separated the two germline ends. This clone was counted a few times. The chain joins TRBV20-1 to TRBJ1-2; D is uncertain. This receptor was obtained from a man aged 45-60 years with active COVID-19. Material for sequencing was peripheral blood. CDR3 coding DNA: TGCAGTGCTGGTGACACTCAGGACACCTTC. Amino acids: CSAGDTQDTF.